Following are 25 T cell receptor beta chains from one sample sequenced in a study of cytomegalovirus exposure and HLA in healthy donors (dated by TCRdb to 2016 to 2017). Receptors were amplified or captured by the immunoSEQ multiplex PCR assay. The multiplex PCR relied on a mix of 60 forward primers for TCR Vbeta segments and 13 reverse primers for TCR Jbeta segments. TCRdb mirrors the immuneACCESS table, restricted to in-frame sequences. Some clones are absent from its copies; in checked studies, under half trace to an unresolved V gene, and the reason for the others is unknown. This sample comprises roughly 100,000 clones, 78% of them detected only once. The ten largest clones represent approximately 1.2% of the sample. Input material: PBMCs. These receptors all come from a man aged 30 to 45 in good health and CMV-seronegative.

V and J are TRBV30 and TRBJ1-4; no reliable D call. The CDR3 length is 13 residues. The V end was cut by 1 base, the J end by 4 bases, with 7 bases between. Germline values: CDR1 GTSNPN, CDR2 SVGIG (reference sequence). The CDR3 sequence is CAWSAVFNEKLFF. The CDR3 DNA reads as TGTGCCTGGAGTGCCGTCTTTAATGAAAAACTGTTTTTT.

The chain has TRBV7-8 and TRBJ1-2, with D hard to call. CDR1 is SGHVS, CDR2 FQNEAQ, per germline. Trimming left V 6 bases short and J 2 bases short, with 10 bases between. The CDR3 loop spans 13 amino acids. As DNA, the CDR3 is TGTGCCAGCAGGTCATCGGGAAACTATGGCTACACCTTC. This codes for CASRSSGNYGYTF. The entire variable domain, with the rest obtained from reference TRBV7-8 and TRBJ1-2, is as follows: GAGVSQSPRYKVAKRGQDVALRCDPISGHVSLFWYQQALGQGPEFLTYFQNEAQLDKSGLPSDRFFAERPEGSVSTLKIQRTQQEDSAVYLCASRSSGNYGYTFGSGTRLTVV.

The rearrangement joins TRBV6-5 to TRBJ2-7; the D gene is possibly TRBD1 (8 bases). The CDR3 covers 16 residues. CDR1 and CDR2 (germline): MNHEY, SVGAGI. With 4 bases removed from V and 4 bases from J, the gap between germline ends came to 20 bases. The CDR3 loop is CASSSKQGAREYEQYF. The CDR3 DNA reads TGTGCCAGCAGTTCGAAGCAGGGGGCGCGGGAGTACGAGCAGTACTTC.

This clone was seen only a few times. This chain joins TRBV4-1 and TRBJ2-7, with 8 bases aligning to TRBD1. Germline V gene data show CDR1 as MGHRA and CDR2 as YSYEKL. J was trimmed by 4 bases and V by 3 bases; bases with no gene match: 11. The CDR3 consists of 16 residues. This CDR3 is CASSQASRDRSYEQYF. CDR3 in DNA: TGCGCCAGCAGCCAGGCATCGCGGGACAGGTCTTACGAGCAGTACTTC.

This clone occurred once. The chain links TRBV5-1 to TRBJ2-2; 9 bases fit TRBD1. The CDR3 contains 18 residues. The trim removed 2 bases at V and 5 bases at J, leaving 13 bases unmatched. Germline V gene lookup returns CDR1 SGHRS and CDR2 YFSETQ. In DNA form, the CDR3 reads TGCGCCAGCAGCTTCACAGGGGGCCCCAACGTTGGTACCGGGGAGCTGTTTTTT. This codes for CASSFTGGPNVGTGELFF.

The V call is TRBV6-6, the J call TRBJ1-2, with D hard to call. This CDR3 region has 15 residues. Germline loops: CDR1 MNHNY, CDR2 SVGAGI (reference sequence). The V and J ends lost 2 bases and 5 bases respectively, with 15 bases between them. As DNA, the CDR3 is TGTGCCAGCAGTTACGGGGAAGCGGCGGTGTATGGCTACACCTTC. Its translation: CASSYGEAAVYGYTF.

The chain has TRBV4-3 and TRBJ1-1; possible D gene TRBD1, 6 bases. The length of the CDR3 is 16 residues. Germline CDR1 LGHNA, CDR2 YSLEER. Trimming shortened V by 0 bases and J by 1 base, and 12 bases separated the two germline ends. The CDR3 protein is CASSQDSGGGNTEAFF. The CDR3, as DNA: TGCGCCAGCAGCCAAGATTCGGGAGGGGGGAACACTGAAGCTTTCTTT.

Only one count was recorded for this clone. The CDR3 sequence is CASSQGQHQPQHF. The DNA of the CDR3 is TGTGCCAGCTCACAAGGACAGCACCAGCCCCAGCATTTT. The chain links TRBV18 to TRBJ1-5; the D gene is possibly TRBD1 (6 bases). Trimming left V 4 bases short and J 7 bases short, with 11 bases between. The germline V gene has CDR1 KGHSH and CDR2 LQKENI. This CDR3 is built from 13 residues.

The chain is built from TRBV30 and TRBJ2-1; 7 bases align to TRBD2. The CDR3 has 12 amino acids. The trim removed 8 bases at V and 8 bases at J, leaving 9 bases unmatched. In germline, CDR1 is GTSNPN, CDR2 SVGIG (reference sequence). As DNA, the CDR3 is TGTGCCCACGGGCGGGAGTTCTATGAGCAGTTCTTC. Translated: CAHGREFYEQFF.

This chain connects TRBV5-1 to TRBJ2-7; 11 positions agree with TRBD1. This CDR3 is 14 amino acids long. Germline CDR1 SGHRS, CDR2 YFSETQ. V shed 2 bases, J shed 4 bases, and the junction held 2 bases outside the gene matches. The CDR3 loop is CASSLGTGGYEQYF. The CDR3 DNA reads TGCGCCAGCAGCTTAGGGACAGGGGGGTACGAGCAGTACTTC.

The V gene is TRBV4-3, the J gene TRBJ2-3, with TRBD2 identical over 9 bases. Germline CDR1 and CDR2: LGHNA and YSLEER. The V gene end was trimmed by 0 bases and the J gene end by 2 bases; junction bases not matched to a gene: 3. The CDR3 is 16 residues long. The DNA for the CDR3 is TGCGCCAGCAGCCAAGAGTTAGCGGGGGCCACAGATACGCAGTATTTT. It translates to CASSQELAGATDTQYF.

The gene calls are TRBV4-2 and TRBJ2-5, with a tentative D call TRBD2 (5 bases). The CDR3 has 16 residues. Trimming left V 0 bases short and J 5 bases short, with 16 bases between. Germline lookup yields CDR1 LGHNA and CDR2 YNFKEQ. CDR3 DNA sequence: TGTGCCAGCAGCCAAGAGAATTCGGGGTTGTGGGAGACCCAGTACTTC. As protein: CASSQENSGLWETQYF.

This clone has a single count. The chain has TRBV4-3 and TRBJ2-7; 9 bases are shared with TRBD2. Per germline, CDR1 LGHNA and CDR2 YSLEER. This CDR3 comprises 14 residues. J was trimmed by 6 bases and V by 3 bases; bases with no gene match: 6. DNA for the CDR3: TGCGCCAGCAGCCAGGCGGGAGGGTCTCGCGAGCAGTACTTC. Encoded protein: CASSQAGGSREQYF.

The chain joins TRBV5-1 to TRBJ2-3; possible D gene TRBD2, 6 bases. The germline V gene encodes CDR1 SGHRS and CDR2 YFSETQ. The CDR3 totals 14 residues. Trimming stripped 7 bases from V and 0 bases from J, with 12 bases between. CDR3 sequence reads: CASLADSSTDTQYF. DNA for the CDR3: TGCGCCAGCTTAGCGGACTCAAGCACAGATACGCAGTATTTT.

The chain carries TRBV29-1 and TRBJ1-2; D is uncertain. V was clipped by 5 bases and J by 8 bases, with 12 bases between them. Per germline, CDR1 SQVTM and CDR2 ANQGSEA. There are 11 residues in the CDR3. The DNA for the CDR3 is TGCAGCGTTTACGGGTGGTGGGGCTACACCTTC. Protein sequence: CSVYGWWGYTF.

This chain connects TRBV5-1 to TRBJ2-5; a possible D gene is TRBD2 (6 bases). Trimming removed 3 bases at V and 1 base at J, with 10 bases between. CDR1 is SGHRS, CDR2 YFSETQ, per germline. The CDR3 extends over 14 amino acids. CDR3 DNA: TGCGCCAGCAGCTCGGGGACTCGCCAAGAGACCCAGTACTTC. Amino acid sequence: CASSSGTRQETQYF.

V and J are TRBV7-9 and TRBJ2-7, with D possibly being TRBD1 (5 bases). This CDR3 comprises 12 residues. Germline-derived CDR1 and CDR2 are SEHNR and FQNEAQ (reference sequence). Trimming removed 5 bases at V and 2 bases at J, with 7 bases between. The CDR3 DNA is TGTGCCAGCAGCCAGGGTACCTACGAGCAGTACTTC. Its translation is CASSQGTYEQYF.

The chain is built from TRBV4-3 and TRBJ1-5, with 7 bases identical to TRBD1. This CDR3 has 17 amino acids. Germline CDR1 and CDR2: LGHNA and YSLEER. The junction had 13 bases not matched to a gene; V was cut back by 4 bases and J by 4 bases. The CDR3 protein is CASSPYVQGDGNQPQHF. In DNA, the CDR3 is TGCGCCAGCAGCCCCTACGTGCAGGGGGACGGTAATCAGCCCCAGCATTTT.

This chain connects TRBV11-3 to TRBJ2-3, with 12 bases matching TRBD1. V was pared by 9 bases and J by 4 bases, with 2 bases of the junction left unmatched. The germline gives CDR1 SGHNT, CDR2 YENEEA. This CDR3 spans 13 amino acids. The CDR3 loop reads CASGTGGPDTQYF. CDR3 bases: TGTGCCAGTGGGACAGGGGGCCCAGATACGCAGTATTTT.

V and J are TRBV4-3 and TRBJ2-1; perhaps TRBD1 as D (5 bases). The CDR3 has 14 amino acids. V was trimmed by 4 bases and J by 5 bases, leaving 12 bases between them. Germline loops: CDR1 LGHNA, CDR2 YSLEER. The CDR3, as DNA: TGCGCCAGCAGCCGGAACCTCAGGGACAATGAGCAGTTCTTC. Residues: CASSRNLRDNEQFF.

The genes are TRBV7-2 and TRBJ1-5; no definite D call. Trimming cost V 4 bases and J 1 base, with 5 bases left between them. The V gene's germline CDR1 is SGHTA and CDR2 FQGNSA. This CDR3 region has 13 residues. This chain's CDR3 is CASSSTSNQPQHF. CDR3 in DNA: TGTGCCAGCAGCTCGACAAGCAATCAGCCCCAGCATTTT.

The chain has TRBV13 and TRBJ2-7; 7 nucleotides line up with TRBD2. CDR1 and CDR2 from the germline V gene are PRHDT and FYEKMQ (reference sequence). The J segment lost 2 bases and the V segment lost 4 bases, leaving 2 bases of the junction unmatched. The CDR3 totals 13 residues. The CDR3: CASSSGTTYEQYF. The CDR3 DNA reads as TGTGCCAGCAGCTCCGGGACTACCTACGAGCAGTACTTC.

The rearrangement uses TRBV4-3 and TRBJ2-1; 9 nucleotides match TRBD2. J lost 8 bases, V lost 3 bases, and 8 bases had no gene match. There are 15 residues in the CDR3. In germline, CDR1 is LGHNA, CDR2 YSLEER. CDR3 protein: CASSHTGTSRHEQFF. The CDR3, as DNA: TGCGCCAGCAGCCACACCGGGACTAGCAGGCATGAGCAGTTCTTC.

The chain is built from TRBV7-2 and TRBJ2-2; a weak D match, TRBD1 (5 bases). The V gene lost 1 base and the J gene lost 6 bases, with 9 bases spanning the gap. The CDR3 spans 14 residues. CDR1 SGHTA and CDR2 FQGNSA come from the germline V gene. The CDR3, as DNA: TGTGCCAGCAGCTTAGATGGGGCAGCCGGGGAGCTGTTTTTT. It encodes CASSLDGAAGELFF.

The V and J genes are TRBV11-2 and TRBJ2-3; the D gene is possibly TRBD1 (5 bases). Germline V lookup: CDR1 SGHAT, CDR2 FQNNGV. V was clipped by 5 bases and J by 5 bases, with 8 bases between them. The CDR3 length is 12 residues. The CDR3 DNA reads TGTGCCAGCAGCGAACAGGTAGATACGCAGTATTTT. Its translation: CASSEQVDTQYF. Drawing the rest from reference TRBV11-2 and TRBJ2-3, the complete variable domain is EAGVAQSPRYKIIEKRQSVAFWCNPISGHATLYWYQQILGQGPKLLIQFQNNGVVDDSQLPKDRFSAERLKGVDSTLKIQPAKLEDSAVYLCASSEQVDTQYFGPGTRLTVL.